The next 13 T cell receptor beta chains were all read from a single sample in a study of blood T cell repertoires in COVID-19. Clones were read by immunoSEQ multiplex PCR, and TCRdb kept only the in-frame ones, dropping some. The data show 270,000 or so clones, just under 90% seen once. Input material: peripheral blood. Receptors originate from a woman aged 30 to 39 with COVID-19, enrolled during active disease.

This chain links TRBV7-6 with TRBJ2-6, with TRBD1 identical over 7 bases. This CDR3 spans 19 amino acids. Germline V gives CDR1 SGHVS, CDR2 FNYEAQ. J gave up 7 bases and V 2 bases, and 17 bases lay outside the gene matches. CDR3 DNA sequence: TGTGCCAGCAGCTTAATTTCCGACAGGGATACTCTGGGTGCCAACGTCCTGACTTTC. Its translation: CASSLISDRDTLGANVLTF. The full variable domain, rest sourced from reference TRBV7-6 and TRBJ2-6, is GAGVSQSPRYKVTKRGQDVALRCDPISGHVSLYWYRQALGQGPEFLTYFNYEAQQDKSGLPNDRFSAERPEGSISTLTIQRTEQRDSAMYRCASSLISDRDTLGANVLTFGAGSRLTVL.

This clone was observed once. The CDR3 DNA reads as TGCGCCAGCAGCGAAGGGGGTGGCTACACCTTC. Its translation is CASSEGGGYTF. The V gene is TRBV5-1, the J gene TRBJ1-2, with a tentative D call TRBD1 (6 bases). The CDR3 sequence is 11 residues long. Germline values: CDR1 SGHRS, CDR2 YFSETQ. V was shortened by 4 bases and J by 7 bases, with 8 bases between the two germline ends.

The chain has TRBV13 and TRBJ1-2; D perhaps matches TRBD1 (6 bases). V was shortened by 9 bases and J by 0 bases, with 11 bases between the two germline ends. CDR1 is PRHDT, CDR2 FYEKMQ, per germline (reference sequence). The CDR3 is made up of 13 amino acids. The CDR3, as DNA: TGTGCCAGTACACAGGGTTCTAACTATGGCTACACCTTC. Its protein is CASTQGSNYGYTF. The entire variable domain, with the rest obtained from reference TRBV13 and TRBJ1-2, is as follows: AAGVIQSPRHLIKEKRETATLKCYPIPRHDTVYWYQQGPGQDPQFLISFYEKMQSDKGSIPDRFSAQQFSDYHSELNMSSLELGDSALYFCASTQGSNYGYTFGSGTRLTVV.

This clone was seen many times. The gene calls are TRBV5-5 and TRBJ1-3; the D is unclear. Germline CDR1 and CDR2: SGHKS and YYEKEE (reference sequence). V dropped 0 bases and J dropped 0 bases, with 13 bases sitting between them. The CDR3 length is 17 residues. The CDR3 spells CASSLDRRSLSGNTIYF. For the CDR3, the DNA is TGTGCCAGCAGCTTGGACCGCCGGAGCCTCTCTGGAAACACCATATATTTT.

V gene TRBV13 combines with J gene TRBJ2-1; tentatively, D is TRBD2 (5 bases). This CDR3 spans 14 amino acids. CDR1 PRHDT and CDR2 FYEKMQ come from the germline V gene (reference sequence). The ends were cut back, 10 bases at V and 5 bases at J, with 18 bases in the middle. The CDR3 loop is CATRADAINNEQFF. The CDR3 DNA follows: TGTGCCACCCGAGCGGACGCTATTAACAATGAGCAGTTCTTC.

The chain recombines TRBV4-1 with TRBJ2-7; 8 bases agree with TRBD1. The CDR3 length is 13 residues. The germline V gene has CDR1 MGHRA and CDR2 YSYEKL. V trimming: 4 bases; J trimming: 3 bases; junction bases outside the gene matches: 2. The CDR3 reads CASSPTGDYEQYF. The CDR3 nucleotides read TGCGCCAGCAGCCCGACAGGGGACTACGAGCAGTACTTC.

The chain recombines TRBV6-1 with TRBJ1-2, with a possible D match to TRBD1 (6 bases). Per the germline V gene, CDR1 is MNHNS and CDR2 is SASEGT. The CDR3 extends over 14 amino acids. Trimming took 3 bases from V and 7 from J, leaving 15 bases between them. The CDR3 DNA sequence: TGTGCCAGCAGTGAGGGGCAGGGGTTCGCTGGCTACACCTTC. It codes for CASSEGQGFAGYTF.

The chain recombines TRBV3-1 (or the pseudogene TRBV3-2) with TRBJ1-4; D unclear. The CDR3 loop spans 14 amino acids. V lost 4 bases and J 10 bases, leaving 16 bases between the germline ends. From germline, CDR1 is LGHDT and CDR2 YNNKEL (reference sequence). The CDR3: CASSLIERATKLFF. The CDR3 DNA is TGTGCCAGCAGCCTAATCGAGCGGGCGACAAAACTGTTTTTT.

This sequence joins TRBV15 and TRBJ2-5, with 9 bases matching TRBD2. The CDR3 extends over 16 amino acids. The V gene end was trimmed by 5 bases and the J gene end by 1 base; junction bases not matched to a gene: 8. Looked up from germline, CDR1 is LNHNV and CDR2 is YYDKDF (reference sequence). The CDR3 DNA follows: TGTGCCACCAGCCCCGGCGGGGGGGCGCGCCAAGAGACCCAGTACTTC. It is translated as CATSPGGGARQETQYF. Full variable domain (rest looked up from reference TRBV15 and TRBJ2-5): DAMVIQNPRYQVTQFGKPVTLSCSQTLNHNVMYWYQQKSSQAPKLLFHYYDKDFNNEADTPDNFQSRRPNTSFCFLDIRSPGLGDTAMYLCATSPGGGARQETQYFGPGTRLLVL.

This clone appeared once. The rearrangement joins TRBV6-5 to TRBJ2-2; D is unresolved. Germline V CDR1 and CDR2: MNHEY, SVGAGI. This CDR3 is 14 amino acids long. V was pared by 4 bases and J by 2 bases, with 8 bases between. CDR3 sequence: CASSFLLNTGELFF. In DNA, the CDR3 is TGTGCCAGCAGTTTTCTCCTCAACACCGGGGAGCTGTTTTTT.

The chain employs TRBV5-4 and TRBJ1-4; no reliable D call. Trimming pared 4 bases from V and 1 base from J, leaving 17 bases between. In germline, CDR1 is SGHNT, CDR2 YYREEE (reference sequence). This CDR3 has 17 amino acids. The CDR3 here is CASSTPKNGKTNEKLFF. CDR3 coding DNA: TGTGCCAGCAGCACTCCCAAAAACGGGAAAACTAATGAAAAACTGTTTTTT.

V gene TRBV5-6 combines with J gene TRBJ1-2; 7 nucleotides match TRBD1. The germline gives CDR1 SGHDT, CDR2 YYEEEE. V lost 7 bases and J lost 5; bases outside the gene matches: 11. The CDR3 length is 14 residues. The CDR3 DNA reads as TGTGCCAGCGGAACCGGGACAGACTTTTATGGCTACACCTTC. Translating gives CASGTGTDFYGYTF.

The chain recombines TRBV6-6 with TRBJ2-7; 8 bases map to TRBD2. The V gene end was trimmed by 10 bases and the J gene end by 7 bases; junction bases not matched to a gene: 12. The CDR3 consists of 13 residues. Germline V CDR1 and CDR2: MNHNY, SVGAGI (reference sequence). The CDR3 bases are TGTGCCATCTCACGGGGGGGCTTTTTGGAGCAGTACTTC. This encodes CAISRGGFLEQYF.